This TCR beta chain was captured in a study of blood T cell repertoires in COVID-19. Whole-study context: T cells, B-cell-depleted T cells, or PBMCs supplied cDNA or gDNA.

Sequencing was performed with immunoSEQ multiplex PCR; in TCRdb, only in-frame clones are kept and a portion is missing. Counted here are roughly 250,000 clones, 75% to 95% occurring once; the ten biggest clones make up approximately 2.6%. Germline V CDR1 and CDR2: SNHLY, FYNNEI. The CDR3 totals 13 residues. The trim removed 8 bases at V and 5 bases at J, leaving 7 bases unmatched. Sequenced: peripheral blood. The chain links TRBV2 to TRBJ2-5; 8 nucleotides line up with TRBD1. The sequence derives from a person in their late teens or twenties with COVID-19, enrolled during active disease. The CDR3 loop is CASRGQGRETQYF. CDR3 bases: TGTGCCAGCCGAGGACAGGGTCGGGAGACCCAGTACTTC. Looking up the rest from reference TRBV2 and TRBJ2-5 gives the full variable domain: EPEVTQTPSHQVTQMGQEVILRCVPISNHLYFYWYRQILGQKVEFLVSFYNNEISEKSEIFDDQFSVERPDGSNFTLKIRSTKLEDSAMYFCASRGQGRETQYFGPGTRLLVL.